The T cell receptor (beta chain) under discussion was sequenced for a study of blood T cell repertoires in COVID-19. Study-wide context: The cDNA or gDNA used as material had been derived from T cells, B-cell-depleted T cells, or PBMCs.

Study processing details: Reference gene primer amplification yielded estimated nucleated cell counts. Only in-frame clones appear in the TCRdb table, and some are missing; sequencing was by immunoSEQ multiplex PCR. V, J and clone size reflect that table, while D and trimming were determined from the DNA. The sample shows about 85,000 clones, approximately 89% of them seen only once. Germline V gene lookup returns CDR1 GTSNPN and CDR2 SVGIG (reference sequence). The V end lost 5 bases, the J end lost 8 bases, and 15 bases lay between the germline ends. CDR3 length: 13 residues. This clonotype was obtained from a man aged 45-65 years with acute or convalescent COVID-19. The chain employs TRBV30 and TRBJ1-4, with D hard to call. Sequenced material: peripheral blood. CDR3 in amino acids: CAWSGLGWEKLFF. The DNA for the CDR3 is TGTGCCTGGTCAGGTCTCGGATGGGAAAAACTGTTTTTT.